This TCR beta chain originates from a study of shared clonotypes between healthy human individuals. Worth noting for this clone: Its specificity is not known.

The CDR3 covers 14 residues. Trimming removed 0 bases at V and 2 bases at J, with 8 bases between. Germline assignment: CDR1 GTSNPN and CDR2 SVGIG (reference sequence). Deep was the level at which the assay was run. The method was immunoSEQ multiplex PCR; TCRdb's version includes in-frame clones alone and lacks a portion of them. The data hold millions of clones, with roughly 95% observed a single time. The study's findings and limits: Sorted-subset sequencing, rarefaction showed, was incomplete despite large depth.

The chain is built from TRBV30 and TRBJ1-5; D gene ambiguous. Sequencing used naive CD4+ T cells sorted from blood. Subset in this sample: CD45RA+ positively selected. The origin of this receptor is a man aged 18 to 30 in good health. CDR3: CAWSVGSRNQPQHF. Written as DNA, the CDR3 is TGTGCCTGGAGTGTAGGGAGTCGCAATCAGCCCCAGCATTTT.